The clone carrying this TCR beta chain was seen repeatedly, ten times or more. This specimen belongs to a study of T-cell reconstitution after alpha-beta-depleted transplantation in children. Using unique molecular identifiers, the investigators prepared the TCRbeta library. MiXCR, applied by TCRdb to the PCR reads, yields one record per CDR3 protein. The repertoire holds 120,000 or so distinct CDR3 sequences, with 10% as singletons. This TCR was sampled from a human donor who donated a stem cell graft to a child with acute lymphoblastic leukemia. The source material was PBMCs from the stem cell graft donor, sampled from the stem cell graft.

CDR3 amino acids: CASSPVGTGGGYNEQFF. DNA for the CDR3: TGCGCCAGCAGCCCCGTCGGGACAGGGGGCGGCTACAATGAGCAGTTCTTC. V gene TRBV5-1 combines with J gene TRBJ2-1, with 12 bases aligning to TRBD1. Germline CDR1 and CDR2: SGHRS and YFSETQ. V dropped 4 bases and J dropped 3; count of bases not matched to a gene: 8. This CDR3 is built from 17 residues.